Below are 3 T cell receptor beta chains sequenced from a single sample in a study of cytomegalovirus exposure and HLA in healthy donors. This PCR relied on a set of 60 Vbeta primers and 13 Jbeta primers. Assay: immunoSEQ multiplex PCR; the TCRdb copy retains only in-frame clones and omits some. Of 180,000 or so clones in the sample, approximately 78% were seen once. What was sequenced was PBMCs. These receptors originate from a human donor in good health.

This chain joins TRBV5-1 and TRBJ1-2; possible D gene TRBD1, 6 bases. This CDR3 is built from 14 residues. Trimming left V 3 bases short and J 6 bases short, with 15 bases between. In germline, CDR1 is SGHRS, CDR2 YFSETQ. CDR3 sequence: CASSSLTGSDGYTF. DNA of the CDR3: TGCGCCAGCAGCTCACTGACAGGAAGTGATGGCTACACCTTC.

The rearrangement links TRBV2 to TRBJ1-5; D gene ambiguous. Per the germline V gene, CDR1 is SNHLY and CDR2 is FYNNEI. The ends were cut back, 3 bases at V and 0 bases at J, with 9 bases in the middle. This CDR3 region has 15 residues. The CDR3 sequence is CASSEEVHSNQPQHF. CDR3 sequence (DNA): TGTGCCAGCAGTGAGGAGGTTCATAGCAATCAGCCCCAGCATTTT.

V usage is TRBV5-6 and J usage is TRBJ1-6; D possibly corresponds to TRBD1 (6 bases). Germline loops: CDR1 SGHDT, CDR2 YYEEEE. Between the trimmed V and J ends, which lost 1 base and 4 bases, there was a span of 12 bases. This CDR3 comprises 16 residues. This chain's CDR3 is CASSLIRQGYNSPLHF. DNA for the CDR3: TGTGCCAGCAGCTTGATACGGCAGGGGTATAATTCACCCCTCCACTTT.